The 16 T cell receptor beta chains presented below share a single source sample, sequenced in a study of cytotoxic CD8 clonotypes in ibrutinib-treated CLL. This table comes from immunoSEQ multiplex PCR, and its TCRdb copy is limited to in-frame clones, with some not included. The sample has around 310,000 clones; about 80% are singletons. The material sequenced was PBMCs, taken before ibrutinib treatment. These receptors were obtained from a human donor with chronic lymphocytic leukemia.

J is TRBJ2-7 and V is TRBV21-1; TRBD1 is taken as the D call from the table, unchecked against the DNA. TRBV21-1 is a pseudogene segment. The CDR3 has 15 amino acids. CDR3 sequence (DNA): TGTGCCAGCAGCACCGCGGACAGGGGTAGGTACGAGCAGTACTTC. The encoded protein is CASSTADRGRYEQYF.

This sequence joins TRBV7-6 and TRBJ1-1; D not resolved. Trimming removed 0 bases from V and 0 bases from J, with 8 bases in between. The CDR3 loop spans 15 amino acids. Germline V gene data show CDR1 as SGHVS and CDR2 as FNYEAQ. The DNA for the CDR3 is TGTGCCAGCAGCTTAGCTTCGAACATGAACACTGAAGCTTTCTTT. Protein: CASSLASNMNTEAFF.

The V call is TRBV19, the J call TRBJ2-3; D unresolved. The V end was cut by 3 bases, the J end by 6 bases, with 10 bases between. Germline CDR1 reads LNHDA; CDR2 reads SQIVND (reference sequence). The CDR3 consists of 13 residues. The CDR3 protein is CASSITVGDTQYF. In nucleotides, the CDR3 is TGTGCCAGTAGTATTACGGTGGGGGATACGCAGTATTTT.

V is TRBV28 and J is TRBJ1-5, with unresolved D. Germline V lookup: CDR1 MDHEN, CDR2 SYDVKM. The CDR3 runs to 16 residues. Trimming took off 3 bases at V and 6 bases at J, with 18 bases between the two ends. In DNA form, the CDR3 reads TGTGCCAGCAGTTTGACCCCAAGGAGGGCGGGTCAGCCCCAGCATTTT. Protein product: CASSLTPRRAGQPQHF.

In this sample, this clone turned up a few times. The chain carries TRBV2 and TRBJ2-7; D remains unclear. Germline lookup yields CDR1 SNHLY and CDR2 FYNNEI. The V gene lost 6 bases and the J gene lost 2 bases, with 8 bases spanning the gap. The CDR3 is made up of 12 amino acids. The DNA of the CDR3 is TGTGCCAGCAGAGGTGCTGCCTACGAGCAGTACTTC. This gives the protein CASRGAAYEQYF.

The chain employs TRBV29-1 and TRBJ2-7; D perhaps matches TRBD1 (5 bases). CDR3 size: 15 residues. Germline lookup yields CDR1 SQVTM and CDR2 ANQGSEA. V was clipped by 1 base and J by 0 bases, with 13 bases between them. CDR3 amino acids: CSVEGGKGISYEQYF. Written as DNA, the CDR3 is TGCAGCGTTGAAGGGGGAAAGGGGATCTCCTACGAGCAGTACTTC.

The count of this clone is one. The chain combines TRBV7-6 with TRBJ2-3; 7 nucleotides agree with TRBD2. CDR1 is SGHVS, CDR2 FNYEAQ, per germline. This CDR3 is built from 15 residues. Trimming took 1 base from V and 3 from J; bases not matched to a gene: 4. This chain's CDR3 is CASSLVVAGTDTQYF. CDR3 nucleotides: TGTGCCAGCAGCTTAGTCGTAGCGGGTACAGATACGCAGTATTTT.

CDR3 coding DNA: TGTGCCAGTAGTATGGCGGCTAGCGCTGGTTACGAGCAGTACTTC. It translates to CASSMAASAGYEQYF. J is TRBJ2-7 and V is TRBV19, with a weak D call TRBD2 (6 bases). CDR3 length: 15 residues. V was shortened by 3 bases and J by 4 bases, with 16 bases between the two germline ends. Germline CDR1 LNHDA, CDR2 SQIVND (reference sequence). The full variable domain, with the rest looked up from reference TRBV19 and TRBJ2-7, is DGGITQSPKYLFRKEGQNVTLSCEQNLNHDAMYWYRQDPGQGLRLIYYSQIVNDFQKGDIAEGYSVSREKKESFPLTVTSAQKNPTAFYLCASSMAASAGYEQYFGPGTRLTVT.

The genes are TRBV7-6 and TRBJ2-7; maybe TRBD1 (5 bases). Germline CDR1 is SGHVS and CDR2 is FNYEAQ. The CDR3 totals 14 residues. V was pared by 5 bases and J by 2 bases, with 13 bases between. The CDR3 coding sequence is TGTGCCAGCAGCCCTCCCGACAGAGCCTACGAGCAGTACTTC. It yields the protein CASSPPDRAYEQYF.

The chain employs TRBV18 and TRBJ1-1; possibly TRBD1 for D (5 bases). The CDR3 has 13 residues. The V end was cut by 0 bases, the J end by 10 bases, with 12 bases between. Germline values: CDR1 KGHSH, CDR2 LQKENI. The CDR3 DNA reads as TGTGCCAGCTCACCACCCTCAGGGAGGGCAGCTTTCTTT. It specifies CASSPPSGRAAFF.

The rearrangement joins TRBV29-1 to TRBJ1-4, with D uncertain. CDR1 is SQVTM, CDR2 ANQGSEA, per germline. V lost 7 bases and J lost 8, with 17 bases in between. The CDR3 is 13 amino acids. The CDR3 region has the DNA TGCAGCGCCCTACTGGTCTCGGGAGAAAAACTGTTTTTT. Translated, it gives CSALLVSGEKLFF.

The chain employs TRBV5-1 and TRBJ2-1, with no clear D. There are 13 residues in the CDR3. V lost 0 bases, J lost 6 bases, and 7 bases lay in between. CDR1 is SGHRS, CDR2 YFSETQ, per germline. The CDR3 spells CASSLGGINEQFF. DNA for the CDR3: TGCGCCAGCAGCTTGGGTGGGATCAATGAGCAGTTCTTC.

The CDR3 bases are TGTGCCAGCAGCCAAGTCGACTGGTCACTAAATAGCGGGAGGGCCTGGTACAATGAGCAGTTCTTC. Translated, it gives CASSQVDWSLNSGRAWYNEQFF. The chain has TRBV4-2 and TRBJ2-1; TRBD2 agrees at 11 bases. The CDR3 runs 22 residues. V lost 1 base, J lost 4 bases, and 21 bases stayed unmatched. Germline V gene lookup returns CDR1 LGHNA and CDR2 YNFKEQ.

This chain uses TRBV23-1 with TRBJ2-7; 8 nucleotides agree with TRBD1. TRBV23-1 is marked as an open reading frame, function uncertain. V gave up 10 bases and J gave up 3 bases; unmatched junction bases: 11. The CDR3 loop spans 14 amino acids. The CDR3: CATVEAGGIYEQYF. As DNA, the CDR3 is TGCGCCACCGTGGAGGCAGGGGGCATCTACGAGCAGTACTTC.

V gene TRBV7-9 combines with J gene TRBJ1-3; possible D gene TRBD1, 5 bases. V shed 1 base and J shed 2 bases, with 9 bases lying between them. This CDR3 contains 15 residues. The germline V gene has CDR1 SEHNR and CDR2 FQNEAQ (reference sequence). The CDR3 nucleotides are TGTGCCAGCAGCTTAGATTCGGGGGCTGGAAACACCATATATTTT. Residues: CASSLDSGAGNTIYF.

This CDR3 reads CASSQGINEETQYF. In DNA, the CDR3 is TGCGCCAGCAGCCAAGGGATTAACGAAGAGACCCAGTACTTC. The chain has TRBV4-3 and TRBJ2-5; D is unresolved. Germline assignment: CDR1 LGHNA and CDR2 YSLEER. CDR3 size: 14 residues. V was clipped by 1 base and J by 3 bases, with 9 bases between them.